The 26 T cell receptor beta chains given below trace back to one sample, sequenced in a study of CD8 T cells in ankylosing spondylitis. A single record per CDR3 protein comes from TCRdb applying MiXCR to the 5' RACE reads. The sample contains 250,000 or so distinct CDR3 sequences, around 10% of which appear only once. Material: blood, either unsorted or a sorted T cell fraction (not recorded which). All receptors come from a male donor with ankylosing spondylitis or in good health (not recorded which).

This CDR3 reads CASSHGLASTDTQYF. DNA for the CDR3: TGTGCCAGCAGCCACGGACTCGCTAGCACAGATACGCAGTATTTT. The gene calls are TRBV11-3 and TRBJ2-3; TRBD2 might be the D (5 bases). The V end lost 5 bases, the J end lost 0 bases, and 12 bases lay between the germline ends. Germline V gene data show CDR1 as SGHNT and CDR2 as YENEEA. The CDR3 has 15 residues.

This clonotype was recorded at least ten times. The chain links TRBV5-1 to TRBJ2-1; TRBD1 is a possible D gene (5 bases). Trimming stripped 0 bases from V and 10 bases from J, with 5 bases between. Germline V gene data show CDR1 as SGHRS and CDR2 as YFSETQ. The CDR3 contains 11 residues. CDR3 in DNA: TGCGCCAGCAGCTTGGGACAGGAGCAGTTCTTC. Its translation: CASSLGQEQFF.

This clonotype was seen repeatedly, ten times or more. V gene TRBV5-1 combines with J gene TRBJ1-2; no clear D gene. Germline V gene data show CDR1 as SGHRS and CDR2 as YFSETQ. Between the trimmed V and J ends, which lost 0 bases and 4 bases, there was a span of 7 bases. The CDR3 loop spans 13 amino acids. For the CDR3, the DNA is TGCGCCAGCAGCTTGGCGGAAACCTATGGCTACACCTTC. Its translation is CASSLAETYGYTF.

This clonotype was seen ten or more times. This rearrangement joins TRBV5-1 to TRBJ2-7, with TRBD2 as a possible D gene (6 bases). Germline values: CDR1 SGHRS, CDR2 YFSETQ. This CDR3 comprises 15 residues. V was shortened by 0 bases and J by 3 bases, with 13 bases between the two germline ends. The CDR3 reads CASSLAGGLLYEQYF. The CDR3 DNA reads TGCGCCAGCAGCTTGGCCGGGGGACTCCTCTACGAGCAGTACTTC.

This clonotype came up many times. The CDR3 sequence: CSARISTGPYEQYF. In nucleotides, the CDR3 is TGCAGTGCTCGCATCAGCACAGGACCTTACGAGCAGTACTTC. The rearrangement joins TRBV20-1 to TRBJ2-7, with TRBD1 as a possible D gene (5 bases). There are 14 residues in the CDR3. Trimming took off 5 bases at V and 4 bases at J, with 18 bases between the two ends. CDR1 DFQATT and CDR2 SNEGSKA come from the germline V gene (reference sequence).

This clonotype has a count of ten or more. CDR3 amino acids: CSQGRVREQYF. DNA of the CDR3: TGCAGTCAGGGGAGGGTAAGGGAGCAGTACTTC. The chain carries TRBV20-1 and TRBJ2-7; D may be TRBD2 (7 bases). Looked up from germline, CDR1 is DFQATT and CDR2 is SNEGSKA (reference sequence). The V gene lost 8 bases and the J gene lost 7 bases, with 15 bases spanning the gap. CDR3 length: 11 residues.

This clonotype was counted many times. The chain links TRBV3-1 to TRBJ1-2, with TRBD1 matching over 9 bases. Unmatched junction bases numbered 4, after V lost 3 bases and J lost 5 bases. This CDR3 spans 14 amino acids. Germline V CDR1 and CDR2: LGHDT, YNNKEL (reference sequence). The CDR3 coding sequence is TGTGCCAGCAGCCAGGGGACAGGGTCGTATGGCTACACCTTC. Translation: CASSQGTGSYGYTF.

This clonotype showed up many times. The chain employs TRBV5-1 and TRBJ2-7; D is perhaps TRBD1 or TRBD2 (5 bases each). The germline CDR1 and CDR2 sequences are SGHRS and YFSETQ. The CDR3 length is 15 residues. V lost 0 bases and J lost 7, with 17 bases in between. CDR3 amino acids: CASSLAGAQAREQYF. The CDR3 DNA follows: TGCGCCAGCAGCTTGGCCGGGGCCCAGGCCCGGGAGCAGTACTTC.

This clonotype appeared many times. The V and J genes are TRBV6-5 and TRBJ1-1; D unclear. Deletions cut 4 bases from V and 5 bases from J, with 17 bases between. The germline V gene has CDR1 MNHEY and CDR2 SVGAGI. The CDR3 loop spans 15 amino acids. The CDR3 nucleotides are TGTGCCAGCAGTTCCGCCCCGGATACGGGGACTGAAGCTTTCTTT. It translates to CASSSAPDTGTEAFF.

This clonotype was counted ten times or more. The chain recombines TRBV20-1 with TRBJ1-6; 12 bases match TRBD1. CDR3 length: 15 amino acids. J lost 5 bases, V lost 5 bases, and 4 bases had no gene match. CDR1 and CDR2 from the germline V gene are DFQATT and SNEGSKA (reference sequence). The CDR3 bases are TGCAGTGCTCGGGACAGGGGGCTTGATAATTCACCCCTCCACTTT. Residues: CSARDRGLDNSPLHF.

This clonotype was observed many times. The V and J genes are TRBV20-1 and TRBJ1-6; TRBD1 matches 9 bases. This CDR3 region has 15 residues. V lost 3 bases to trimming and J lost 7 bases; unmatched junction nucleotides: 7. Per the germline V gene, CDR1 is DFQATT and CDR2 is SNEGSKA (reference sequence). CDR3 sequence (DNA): TGCAGTGCTAGGTCGGGACAGGGACTAAATTCACCCCTCCACTTT. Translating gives CSARSGQGLNSPLHF.

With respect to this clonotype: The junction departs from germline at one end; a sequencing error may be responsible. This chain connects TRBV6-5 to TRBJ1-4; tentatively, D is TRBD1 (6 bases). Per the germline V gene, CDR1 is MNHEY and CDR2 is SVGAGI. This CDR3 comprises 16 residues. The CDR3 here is CASAYLQGATNEKLIF. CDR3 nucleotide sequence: TGTGCCAGCGCTTACCTACAGGGTGCAACTAATGAAAAACTGATTTTT.

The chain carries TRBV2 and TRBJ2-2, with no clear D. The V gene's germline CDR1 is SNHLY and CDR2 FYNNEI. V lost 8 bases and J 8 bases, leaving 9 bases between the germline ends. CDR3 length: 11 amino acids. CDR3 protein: CASGFGGELFF. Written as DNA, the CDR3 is TGTGCCAGCGGGTTTGGGGGGGAGCTGTTTTTT.

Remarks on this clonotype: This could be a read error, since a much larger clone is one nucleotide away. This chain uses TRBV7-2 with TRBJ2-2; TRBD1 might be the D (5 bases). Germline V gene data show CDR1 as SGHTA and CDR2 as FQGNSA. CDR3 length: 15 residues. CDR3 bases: TGTGTCAGCAGCTTATATGGGGCGCAAACCGGGGAGCTGTTTTTT. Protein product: CVSSLYGAQTGELFF.

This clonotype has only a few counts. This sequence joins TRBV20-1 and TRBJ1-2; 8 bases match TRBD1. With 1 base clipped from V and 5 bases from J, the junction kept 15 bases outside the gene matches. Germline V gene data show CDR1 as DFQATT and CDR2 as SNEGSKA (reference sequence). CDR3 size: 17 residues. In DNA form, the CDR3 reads TGCAGTGCTAGAGTCCTATACACCCAGGGGGCACTTTATGGCTACACCTTC. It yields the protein CSARVLYTQGALYGYTF.

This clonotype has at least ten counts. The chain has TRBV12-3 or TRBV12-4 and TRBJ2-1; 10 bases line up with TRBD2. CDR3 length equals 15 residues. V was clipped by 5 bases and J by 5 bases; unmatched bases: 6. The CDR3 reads CASSPQLAGHNEQFF. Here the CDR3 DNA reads TGTGCCAGCAGTCCTCAACTAGCGGGGCACAATGAGCAGTTCTTC.

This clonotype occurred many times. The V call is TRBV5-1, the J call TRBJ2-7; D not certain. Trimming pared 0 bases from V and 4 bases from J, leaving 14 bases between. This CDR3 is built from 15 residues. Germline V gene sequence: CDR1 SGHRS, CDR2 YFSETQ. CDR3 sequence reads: CASSLVSGDWYEQYF. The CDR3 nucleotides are TGCGCCAGCAGCTTGGTTTCGGGCGACTGGTACGAGCAGTACTTC.

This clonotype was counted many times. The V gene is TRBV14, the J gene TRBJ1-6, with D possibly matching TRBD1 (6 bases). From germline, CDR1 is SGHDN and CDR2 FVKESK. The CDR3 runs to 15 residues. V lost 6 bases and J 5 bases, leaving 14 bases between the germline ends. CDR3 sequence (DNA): TGTGCCAGCAGGGGACTGCCAGGGGATAATTCACCCCTCCACTTT. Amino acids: CASRGLPGDNSPLHF.

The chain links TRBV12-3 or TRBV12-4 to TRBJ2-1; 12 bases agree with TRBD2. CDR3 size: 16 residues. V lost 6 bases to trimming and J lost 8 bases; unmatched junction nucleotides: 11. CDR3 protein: CASSRTSGTPSHEQFF. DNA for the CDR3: TGTGCCAGCAGCCGGACTAGCGGGACCCCGAGCCATGAGCAGTTCTTC.

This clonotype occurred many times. The CDR3 reads CAISGPEGNEQFF. CDR3 nucleotide sequence: TGTGCCATCAGTGGGCCCGAAGGCAATGAGCAGTTCTTC. V and J are TRBV10-3 and TRBJ2-1; D is unclear. V lost 4 bases to trimming and J lost 6 bases, with 10 bases between them. Per the germline V gene, CDR1 is ENHRY and CDR2 is SYGVKD. This CDR3 is 13 amino acids long.

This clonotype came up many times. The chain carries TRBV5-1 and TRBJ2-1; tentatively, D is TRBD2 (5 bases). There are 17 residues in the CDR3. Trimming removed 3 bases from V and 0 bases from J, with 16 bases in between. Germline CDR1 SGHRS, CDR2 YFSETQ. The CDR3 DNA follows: TGCGCCAGCAGCTCCTCCATGAGCGGAAACTCCTACAATGAGCAGTTCTTC. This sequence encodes CASSSSMSGNSYNEQFF. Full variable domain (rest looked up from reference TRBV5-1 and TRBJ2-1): KAGVTQTPRYLIKTRGQQVTLSCSPISGHRSVSWYQQTPGQGLQFLFEYFSETQRNKGNFPGRFSGRQFSNSRSEMNVSTLELGDSALYLCASSSSMSGNSYNEQFFGPGTRLTVL.

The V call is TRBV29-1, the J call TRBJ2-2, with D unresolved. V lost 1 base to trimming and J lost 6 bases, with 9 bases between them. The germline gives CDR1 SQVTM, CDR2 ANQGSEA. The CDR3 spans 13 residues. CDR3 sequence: CSVEVEYPGELFF. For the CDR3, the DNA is TGCAGCGTTGAAGTGGAGTACCCCGGGGAGCTGTTTTTT.

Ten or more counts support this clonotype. In DNA form, the CDR3 reads TGTGCCAGCAGTGGCCCGGAAGTGGGACAGGGTATAATACACGAGCAGTACTTC. As protein: CASSGPEVGQGIIHEQYF. The chain uses TRBV25-1 and TRBJ2-7; 9 bases fit TRBD1. Trimming took 4 bases from V and 5 from J; bases not matched to a gene: 18. CDR3 length equals 18 residues. Germline values: CDR1 MGHDK, CDR2 SYGVNS.

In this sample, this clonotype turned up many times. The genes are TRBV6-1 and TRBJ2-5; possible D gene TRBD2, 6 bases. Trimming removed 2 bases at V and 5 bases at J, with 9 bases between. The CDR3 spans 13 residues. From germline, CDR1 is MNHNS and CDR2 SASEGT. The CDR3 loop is CASSETSWETQYF. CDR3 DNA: TGTGCCAGCAGTGAAACTAGCTGGGAGACCCAGTACTTC.

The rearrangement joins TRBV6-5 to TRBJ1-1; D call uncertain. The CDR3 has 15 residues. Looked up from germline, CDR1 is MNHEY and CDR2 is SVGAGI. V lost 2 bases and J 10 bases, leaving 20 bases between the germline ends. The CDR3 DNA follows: TGTGCCAGCAGTTACAGGGAAGGACCCAGTTTCAGAGCTTTCTTT. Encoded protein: CASSYREGPSFRAFF.

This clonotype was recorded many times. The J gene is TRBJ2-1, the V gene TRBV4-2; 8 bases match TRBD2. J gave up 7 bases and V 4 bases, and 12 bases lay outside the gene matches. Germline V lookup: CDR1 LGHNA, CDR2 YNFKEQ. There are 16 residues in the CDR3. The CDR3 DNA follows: TGTGCCAGCAGCCGGGAGCGGGGGACATTTGGGAATGAGCAGTTCTTC. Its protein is CASSRERGTFGNEQFF.